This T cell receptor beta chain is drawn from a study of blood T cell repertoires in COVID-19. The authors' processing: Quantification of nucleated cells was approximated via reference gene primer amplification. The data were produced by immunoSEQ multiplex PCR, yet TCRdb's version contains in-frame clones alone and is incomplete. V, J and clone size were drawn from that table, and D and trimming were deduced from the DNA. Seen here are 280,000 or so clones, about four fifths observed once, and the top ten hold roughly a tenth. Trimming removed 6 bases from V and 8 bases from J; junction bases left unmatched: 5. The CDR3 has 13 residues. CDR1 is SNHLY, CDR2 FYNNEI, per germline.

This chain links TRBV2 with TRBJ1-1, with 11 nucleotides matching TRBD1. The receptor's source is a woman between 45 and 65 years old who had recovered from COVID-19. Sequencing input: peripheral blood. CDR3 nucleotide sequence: TGTGCCAGCAGGAACCGGGACAGGGGGGAAGCTTTCTTT. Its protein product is CASRNRDRGEAFF.